This is a list of T cell receptor beta chains from one sample in a study of T cell responses to AZD1222 COVID-19 vaccine. Method: immunoSEQ multiplex PCR; TCRdb's copy keeps in-frame clones and lacks some. The sample carries approximately 72,000 clones, roughly nine tenths recorded once. Sequenced material: peripheral blood, taken 28 days after the second AZD1222 dose. The receptors were gathered from an adult who received the AZD1222 COVID-19 vaccine. Both conserved end residues are part of each CDR3. D genes are given only for firm matches. The size of a clone is reported for some rows only, either as once, few or many, or as a class for expanded clones.

D	V	size	J	DNA	CDR3
-	TRBV3-1/TRBV3-2	-	TRBJ1-1	TGTGCCAGCAGCCAAGGGACGGTGAACACTGAAGCTTTCTTT	CASSQGTVNTEAFF
-	TRBV9	-	TRBJ1-2	TGTGCCAGCAGCGTAGCCGAGGGATTCTATGGCTACACCTTC	CASSVAEGFYGYTF
-	TRBV4-1	-	TRBJ1-2	TGCGCCAGCAGCTGGCGGGCCTCAGCTAACTATGGCTACACCTTC	CASSWRASANYGYTF
TRBD2	TRBV6-4	-	TRBJ2-1	TGTGCCAGCAGTGCGGTAGCGGGAGGCTTTAGCGAGCAGTTCTTC	CASSAVAGGFSEQFF
-	TRBV5-4	-	TRBJ1-2	TGTGCCAGCAGCCCAGGGAGCCAGGTGGTCTATGGCTACACCTTC	CASSPGSQVVYGYTF
TRBD1	TRBV24-1	-	TRBJ1-5	TGTGCCACCAGTGCGGGACAGTATAGCAATCAGCCCCAGCATTTT	CATSAGQYSNQPQHF
-	TRBV19	-	TRBJ1-1	TGTGCCAGTAGTATTGATCGTTGGAACACTGAAGCTTTCTTT	CASSIDRWNTEAFF
-	TRBV6-5	-	TRBJ1-6	TGTGCCAGCAGTTACCGGCAGGGACTTTCACCCCTCCACTTT	CASSYRQGLSPLHF
-	TRBV19	-	TRBJ1-1	TGTGCCAGTAGTATAGCGAAGGGATTGGAAGCTTTCTTT	CASSIAKGLEAFF
-	TRBV5-1	once	TRBJ2-3	TGCGCCAGCAACAGCGACGGTGGCGTCGGAGATACGCAGTATTTT	CASNSDGGVGDTQYF
TRBD1	TRBV28	-	TRBJ1-1	TGTGCCAGCAGTGGACAGGACATGAACACTGAAGCTTTCTTT	CASSGQDMNTEAFF
-	TRBV7-6	-	TRBJ1-5	TGTGCCAGCAGCCCCCAGGAGGGACAGCCCCAGCATTTT	CASSPQEGQPQHF
TRBD2	TRBV6-6	-	TRBJ2-5	TGTGCCAGCGTGGGGCTAGCGGGAGTCCAAGAGACCCAGTACTTC	CASVGLAGVQETQYF
-	TRBV29-1	-	TRBJ1-1	TGCAGCGTGGGCAGGGCCTCTTCGGGGAACACTGAAGCTTTCTTT	CSVGRASSGNTEAFF
TRBD1	TRBV30	-	TRBJ2-1	TGTGCCTGGAGTGCTCCTTCGGACAGGGCCCATGAGCAGTTCTTC	CAWSAPSDRAHEQFF
-	TRBV6-5	once	TRBJ2-7	TGTGCCAGCGATAACGGCCGCTCCTACGAGCAGTACTTC	CASDNGRSYEQYF
-	TRBV4-3	-	TRBJ1-6	TGCGCCAGCAGCCGTGGGACACCAAATAATTCACCCCTCCACTTT	CASSRGTPNNSPLHF
-	TRBV21-1	few	TRBJ1-5	TGTGCCAGCAGCAAAGAGGGGAAGGGGCAGCGAACTCAGCCCCAGCATTTT	CASSKEGKGQRTQPQHF
TRBD2	TRBV5-1	-	TRBJ2-7	TGCGCCAGCAGCTTCGGACTAGCGGGAGGGTCCGAGCAGTACTTC	CASSFGLAGGSEQYF
-	TRBV6-5	-	TRBJ2-1	TGTGCCAGCAGTTCTCCCCGGACAGAGCCACTCAATGAGCAGTTCTTC	CASSSPRTEPLNEQFF
-	TRBV9	-	TRBJ1-2	TGTGCCAGCAATCAGGGGAGGTATGGCTACACCTTC	CASNQGRYGYTF
-	TRBV27	-	TRBJ1-5	TGTGCCAGCAAGGCAGGGCCGAGGTTTGATCAGCCCCAGCATTTT	CASKAGPRFDQPQHF
-	TRBV19	-	TRBJ1-2	TGTGCCAGTAGTATAGCTCTGGAGGACTATGGCTACACCTTC	CASSIALEDYGYTF
-	TRBV28	-	TRBJ1-5	TGTGCCATCCAGACTCAAAAACAGCCCCAGCATTTT	CAIQTQKQPQHF
TRBD1	TRBV19	-	TRBJ1-6	TGTGCCAGTAGTATAACAGGGGGCAATTCACCCCTCCACTTT	CASSITGGNSPLHF
-	TRBV4-1	-	TRBJ2-3	TGCGCCAGCAGCGGCGTGGGATTCCTAGACCCAGATACGCAGTATTTT	CASSGVGFLDPDTQYF
-	TRBV10-1	-	TRBJ2-4	TGCGCCAGCAGTGTATCCGGGTCCGAAAACATTCAGTACTTC	CASSVSGSENIQYF
-	TRBV11-2	-	TRBJ1-5	TGTGCCAGCAGCTATTTCGGGAGGGGCGAGGTTCAGCCCCAGCATTTT	CASSYFGRGEVQPQHF
TRBD1	TRBV27	-	TRBJ1-1	TGTGCCAGCAGTTTCGGGACAGGAAGGGGCACTGAAGCTTTCTTT	CASSFGTGRGTEAFF
TRBD2	TRBV5-1	few	TRBJ2-7	TGCGCCAGCAGCTGGACTAGCGGGCTGTCCTCCTACGAGCAGTACTTC	CASSWTSGLSSYEQYF
-	TRBV27	once	TRBJ1-5	TGTGCCAGCAGTTTTTCAGGGGATAGCCAGCCCCAGCATTTT	CASSFSGDSQPQHF
-	TRBV3-1/TRBV3-2	-	TRBJ1-5	TGTGCCAGCAGCCTTGGGACACGTAGCAATCAGCCCCAGCATTTT	CASSLGTRSNQPQHF
TRBD1	TRBV4-2	once	TRBJ1-6	TGTGCCAGCAGCCAACACGAACAGGGGGCTAATTCACCCCTCCACTTT	CASSQHEQGANSPLHF
-	TRBV19	-	TRBJ2-7	TGTGCCAGTAGTAGAAGTCCGACAGGAGTCCCAGACCGCGTCTACGAGCAGTACTTC	CASSRSPTGVPDRVYEQYF
-	TRBV5-8	-	TRBJ2-7	TGTGCCAGCAGGCAGGGACGAGACGATTACGAGCAGTACTTC	CASRQGRDDYEQYF
-	TRBV9	-	TRBJ1-2	TGTGCCAGCAGCCCCAGCTATGGCTACACCTTC	CASSPSYGYTF
-	TRBV4-1	-	TRBJ2-1	TGCGCCAGCAGCCAGGGCACCGGACCCGCCTACAATGAGCAGTTCTTC	CASSQGTGPAYNEQFF
-	TRBV7-9	-	TRBJ2-7	TGTGCCAGCAGCTCACAGGGCTACGAGCAGTACTTC	CASSSQGYEQYF
-	TRBV3-1/TRBV3-2	-	TRBJ2-7	TGTGCCAGCAGCCAAACAGGCGGACTCTACGAGCAGTACTTC	CASSQTGGLYEQYF
-	TRBV5-1	once	TRBJ2-6	TGCGCCAGCCGCCCCGAGGTCTCTGGGGCCAACGTCCTGACTTTC	CASRPEVSGANVLTF
-	TRBV5-5	-	TRBJ1-2	TGTGCCAGCAGCCCAGGGGCATCTAGGGGCTACACCTTC	CASSPGASRGYTF
-	TRBV9	-	TRBJ1-6	TGTGCCAGCAGCGCCTCAGCCCAGAGATCACCCCTCCACTTT	CASSASAQRSPLHF
-	TRBV3-1/TRBV3-2	-	TRBJ1-3	TGTGCCAGCAGCCAGGGTACTGGAAACACCATATATTTT	CASSQGTGNTIYF
-	TRBV28	-	TRBJ2-1	TGTGCCAGCAGGGGGCGAGAGCAGTTCTTC	CASRGREQFF
TRBD1	TRBV12-5	-	TRBJ2-1	TGTGCTAGTGCCAGGACAGGGCTGGGGGTGAATGAGCAGTTCTTC	CASARTGLGVNEQFF
TRBD1	TRBV2	-	TRBJ2-2	TGTGCCAGTGAGGGGGCCCGGACCGGGGAGCTGTTTTTT	CASEGARTGELFF